This T cell receptor beta chain derives from a study of identical twins. General study points: Invariant T cells like MAIT and iNKT could partly confound the zero-insertion analyses.

In this sample, this clonotype turned up many times. What it binds is unknown. J gave up 1 base and V 3 bases, and 4 bases lay outside the gene matches. The length of the CDR3 is 15 residues. Germline V gene lookup returns CDR1 ENHRY and CDR2 SYGVKD. TCRdb itself ran the 5' RACE reads through MiXCR, one entry per CDR3 protein. The sample yields about 240,000 distinct CDR3 sequences, over 9.5% seen once. The chain carries TRBV10-3 and TRBJ2-5; 8 nucleotides agree with TRBD1. This TCR was sampled from a man aged 45-60 years in good health. Material: memory T cells sorted from blood. The CDR3 DNA is TGTGCCATCAGTGATCTGGACAGGGTCCAAGAGACCCAGTACTTC. Encoded protein: CAISDLDRVQETQYF.